This is a list of T cell receptor beta chains from one sample in a study of cytomegalovirus exposure and HLA in healthy donors. The data were produced by immunoSEQ multiplex PCR, yet TCRdb's version contains in-frame clones alone and is incomplete. The sample records roughly 130,000 clones, 80% being singletons. The sample comprised PBMCs. The receptors were gathered from a man aged 25-45 years in good health and CMV-seronegative. CDR3s include the opening cysteine and the closing phenylalanine or tryptophan. A D gene is named only where the DNA matches it firmly. Clone sizes are given selectively: once, few, many, or a class where the clone is expanded.

V: TRBV11-3
size: -
J: TRBJ1-1
D: -
DNA: TGTGCCAGCAGCTCCGGACAGCTGGGGACTGAAGCTTTCTTT
CDR3: CASSSGQLGTEAFF

V: TRBV7-6
size: -
J: TRBJ1-2
D: -
DNA: TGTGCCAGCAGCTTAGCGCCCTGGGCGTCTAACTATGGCTACACCTTC
CDR3: CASSLAPWASNYGYTF

V: TRBV5-1
size: -
J: TRBJ2-7
D: -
DNA: TGCGCCAGCAGCGGCTTGGACAGTGCCTACGAGCAGTACTTC
CDR3: CASSGLDSAYEQYF

V: TRBV6-1
size: -
J: TRBJ1-1
D: -
DNA: TGTGCCAGCAGTGACCGCACTGAAAACACTGAAGCTTTCTTT
CDR3: CASSDRTENTEAFF

V: TRBV29-1
size: -
J: TRBJ2-1
D: TRBD2
DNA: TGCAGCGTTGAGCTAGCGGGGCAACGGGTAGTAAATGAGCAGTTCTTC
CDR3: CSVELAGQRVVNEQFF

V: TRBV5-1
size: -
J: TRBJ1-4
D: TRBD1
DNA: TGCGCCAGCAGCTTGGCGAGAGGGGGCACTAATGAAAAACTGTTTTTT
CDR3: CASSLARGGTNEKLFF

V: TRBV6-5
size: -
J: TRBJ1-1
D: TRBD1
DNA: TGTGCCAGCAGTGTCGGGACAGGGGGCACTGAAGCTTTCTTT
CDR3: CASSVGTGGTEAFF

V: TRBV27
size: -
J: TRBJ1-5
D: -
DNA: TGTGCCAGCAGTTTCTCCGGGATCTTCAATAGCAATCAGCCCCAGCATTTT
CDR3: CASSFSGIFNSNQPQHF

V: TRBV6-6
size: -
J: TRBJ2-7
D: -
DNA: TGTGCCAGCACGCGGGACGGAGCCTCCTACGAGCAGTACTTC
CDR3: CASTRDGASYEQYF

V: TRBV28
size: once
J: TRBJ1-5
D: -
DNA: TGTGCCAGCAGGCCTACCTCCAATCAGCCCCAGCATTTT
CDR3: CASRPTSNQPQHF

V: TRBV6-1
size: -
J: TRBJ1-5
D: -
DNA: TGTGCCAGCAGTGACAGGGAACGCAATCAGCCCCAGCATTTT
CDR3: CASSDRERNQPQHF

V: TRBV4-2
size: -
J: TRBJ2-2
D: TRBD2
DNA: TGTGCCAGCAGCCAAGATCCCCTAGCGGGGGCTCACACCGGGGAGCTGTTTTTT
CDR3: CASSQDPLAGAHTGELFF

V: TRBV4-1
size: -
J: TRBJ2-5
D: TRBD1
DNA: TGCGCCAGCAGCCAACAAGACAGGGATCGGCAGTACTTC
CDR3: CASSQQDRDRQYF

V: TRBV29-1
size: -
J: TRBJ2-3
D: TRBD2
DNA: TGCAGCGCTTCTGGGTCGGGAGGGCCACCAGATACGCAGTATTTT
CDR3: CSASGSGGPPDTQYF

V: TRBV28
size: few
J: TRBJ1-6
D: -
DNA: TGTGCCAGCAGTTTTGTACACGATAATTCACCCCTCCACTTT
CDR3: CASSFVHDNSPLHF

V: TRBV28
size: -
J: TRBJ1-1
D: -
DNA: TGTGCCAGCAGTTTTGGGGCCCGCCAAGCTGAAGCTTTCTTT
CDR3: CASSFGARQAEAFF

V: TRBV6-1
size: many
J: TRBJ1-4
D: -
DNA: TGTGCCAGCAGGGGCCCCCAAGCAACTAATGAAAAACTGTTTTTT
CDR3: CASRGPQATNEKLFF

V: TRBV7-8
size: -
J: TRBJ2-7
D: TRBD2
DNA: TGTGCCAGCAGCTTAGCGGTAGCGGGGGGGACCTACGAGCAGTACTTC
CDR3: CASSLAVAGGTYEQYF

V: TRBV5-4
size: -
J: TRBJ2-7
D: TRBD2
DNA: TGTGCCAGCAGCTTGACGGGAGGGACCTACGAGCAGTACTTC
CDR3: CASSLTGGTYEQYF

V: TRBV6-1
size: -
J: TRBJ2-1
D: -
DNA: TGTGCCAGCTTCCCTAGCATGTACTTCAATGAGCAGTTCTTC
CDR3: CASFPSMYFNEQFF

V: TRBV6-5
size: -
J: TRBJ2-7
D: TRBD1
DNA: TGTGCCAGCAGTTACTCGATGACAGGGTGGGCCCACGAGCAGTACTTC
CDR3: CASSYSMTGWAHEQYF

V: TRBV4-1
size: -
J: TRBJ1-2
D: -
DNA: TGCGCCAGCAGCCAAGATAAAGCCGGATCCGGGCAGGGGAGATATGGCTACACCTTC
CDR3: CASSQDKAGSGQGRYGYTF

V: TRBV7-8
size: -
J: TRBJ2-2
D: TRBD2
DNA: TGTGCCAGCAGCTTAGCGGGGCGGGAGGGGGCCACCGGGGAGCTGTTTTTT
CDR3: CASSLAGREGATGELFF

V: TRBV13
size: -
J: TRBJ1-1
D: -
DNA: TGTGCCAGCAGCCAGGGGATCCGGGTCACTGAAGCTTTCTTT
CDR3: CASSQGIRVTEAFF

V: TRBV5-8
size: -
J: TRBJ1-4
D: -
DNA: TGTGCCAGCAGCTTGGGGCAGGGGAGATCTAATGAAAAACTGTTTTTT
CDR3: CASSLGQGRSNEKLFF

V: TRBV2
size: -
J: TRBJ2-2
D: -
DNA: TGTGCCAGTGCCCGGGCTCAGGGCACCGGGGAGCTGTTTTTT
CDR3: CASARAQGTGELFF